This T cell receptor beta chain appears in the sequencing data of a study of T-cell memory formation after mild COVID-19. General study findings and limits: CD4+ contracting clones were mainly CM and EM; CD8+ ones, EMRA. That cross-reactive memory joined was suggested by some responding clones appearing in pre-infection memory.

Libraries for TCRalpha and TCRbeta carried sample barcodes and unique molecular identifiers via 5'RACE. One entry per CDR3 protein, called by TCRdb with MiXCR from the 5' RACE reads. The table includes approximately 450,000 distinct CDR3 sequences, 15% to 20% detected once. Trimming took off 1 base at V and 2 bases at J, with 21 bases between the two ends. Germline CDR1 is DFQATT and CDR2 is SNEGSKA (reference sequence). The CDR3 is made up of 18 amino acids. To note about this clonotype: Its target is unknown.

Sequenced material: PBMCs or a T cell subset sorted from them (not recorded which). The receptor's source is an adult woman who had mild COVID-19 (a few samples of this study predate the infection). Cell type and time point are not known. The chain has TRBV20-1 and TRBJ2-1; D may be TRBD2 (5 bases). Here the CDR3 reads CSARGAEWRLSTYNEQFF. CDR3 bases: TGCAGTGCTAGAGGAGCGGAGTGGAGGCTCAGTACCTACAATGAGCAGTTCTTC.